These 13 T cell receptor beta chains share one sample of origin, sequenced in a study of OX40 agonist ivuxolimab in advanced cancers. Only in-frame clones appear in the TCRdb table, and some are missing; sequencing was by immunoSEQ multiplex PCR. The data show some 26,000 clones, 70% to 90% seen once. The sample in question was CD4+ or CD8+ T cells sorted from blood, obtained in a trial of the OX40 agonist ivuxolimab. These receptors all stem from an adult with an advanced solid tumor such as melanoma, head and neck, liver or kidney cancer.

The J gene is TRBJ2-7, the V gene TRBV27; 7 bases line up with TRBD1. V shed 6 bases, J shed 4 bases, and the junction held 3 bases outside the gene matches. The CDR3 has 12 residues. In germline, CDR1 is MNHEY, CDR2 SMNVEV (reference sequence). The CDR3 here is CASSPTGYEQYF. In DNA, the CDR3 is TGTGCCAGCAGCCCGACAGGGTACGAGCAGTACTTC.

CDR3 DNA: TGTGCCAGCAGTTTAACCGGGGTTCACACCGGGGAGCTGTTTTTT. Translating gives CASSLTGVHTGELFF. This chain links TRBV27 with TRBJ2-2; a weak D match, TRBD2 (5 bases). Trimming took off 2 bases at V and 3 bases at J, with 10 bases between the two ends. This CDR3 spans 15 amino acids. Germline V gene sequence: CDR1 MNHEY, CDR2 SMNVEV (reference sequence).

This chain links TRBV7-9 with TRBJ1-2, with 10 bases fitting TRBD1. This CDR3 has 14 amino acids. The V and J ends lost 5 bases and 5 bases, in that order; junction bases with no gene match: 5. CDR1 and CDR2 from the germline V gene are SEHNR and FQNEAQ (reference sequence). DNA for the CDR3: TGTGCCAGCAGCCTTAGGACAGGGGGATATGGCTACACCTTC. It is translated as CASSLRTGGYGYTF.

This chain joins TRBV27 and TRBJ1-5, with D uncertain. CDR3 size: 14 residues. The V and J ends lost 2 bases and 4 bases respectively, with 9 bases between them. The germline V gene encodes CDR1 MNHEY and CDR2 SMNVEV (reference sequence). This chain's CDR3 is CASSLGHSNQPQHF. Here the CDR3 DNA reads TGTGCCAGCAGTTTAGGGCACTCGAATCAGCCCCAGCATTTT.

Remarks on this clone: Other DNA sequences in the same sample also yield this CDR3. The rearrangement links TRBV9 to TRBJ2-7; 9 bases fit TRBD1. Germline loops: CDR1 SGDLS, CDR2 YYNGEE. This CDR3 contains 14 residues. The V segment lost 0 bases and the J segment 2 bases; nucleotides outside the gene matches: 0. The CDR3 loop is CASSVGQGAYEQYF. In DNA form, the CDR3 reads TGTGCCAGCAGCGTAGGACAGGGGGCCTACGAGCAGTACTTC.

V is TRBV9 and J is TRBJ2-5; 8 positions match TRBD1. Germline assignment: CDR1 SGDLS and CDR2 YYNGEE. The CDR3 covers 13 residues. The V gene end was trimmed by 3 bases and the J gene end by 5 bases; junction bases not matched to a gene: 3. In DNA, the CDR3 is TGTGCCAGCAGCGGGGGACAGGTGGAGACCCAGTACTTC. Translating it yields CASSGGQVETQYF. Full variable domain (missing parts from reference TRBV9 and TRBJ2-5): DSGVTQTPKHLITATGQRVTLRCSPRSGDLSVYWYQQSLDQGLQFLIQYYNGEERAKGNILERFSAQQFPDLHSELNLSSLELGDSALYFCASSGGQVETQYFGPGTRLLVL.

V usage is TRBV5-6 and J usage is TRBJ1-1; D is unresolved. Germline V lookup: CDR1 SGHDT, CDR2 YYEEEE. Trimming stripped 5 bases from V and 1 base from J, with 9 bases between. This CDR3 region has 13 residues. CDR3 nucleotides: TGTGCCAGCAGGACAAAGGGGAACACTGAAGCTTTCTTT. Translation: CASRTKGNTEAFF.

The J gene is TRBJ1-1, the V gene TRBV6-6, with 8 bases identical to TRBD1. The V and J ends lost 4 bases and 3 bases, in that order; junction bases with no gene match: 4. The CDR3 runs to 14 residues. Germline V gene data show CDR1 as MNHNY and CDR2 as SVGAGI (reference sequence). CDR3 nucleotide sequence: TGTGCCAGCAGTTCCGGACAGGGTCACACTGAAGCTTTCTTT. As protein: CASSSGQGHTEAFF.

The CDR3 DNA follows: TGTGCCAGCAGCCTAGAGCGGGAGTTCGGGGAGCTGTTTTTT. It encodes CASSLEREFGELFF. The V gene is TRBV7-8, the J gene TRBJ2-2; 8 nucleotides align to TRBD2. CDR1 and CDR2 from the germline V gene are SGHVS and FQNEAQ. V lost 5 bases to trimming and J lost 7 bases; unmatched junction nucleotides: 6. The length of the CDR3 is 14 residues.

This chain connects TRBV7-9 to TRBJ2-2, with TRBD1 matching 10 bases. The J segment lost 2 bases and the V segment lost 3 bases, leaving 3 bases of the junction unmatched. CDR3 size: 16 residues. CDR1 and CDR2 from the germline V gene are SEHNR and FQNEAQ (reference sequence). The CDR3 DNA reads as TGTGCCAGCAGCTTCTGGACAGGGGGAAACACCGGGGAGCTGTTTTTT. Protein product: CASSFWTGGNTGELFF.

This clone is judged medium-sized. This chain joins TRBV4-2 and TRBJ2-3; a weak D match, TRBD2 (5 bases). Germline assignment: CDR1 LGHNA and CDR2 YNFKEQ. The CDR3 totals 15 residues. V was pared by 0 bases and J by 2 bases, with 9 bases between. CDR3 residues: CASSQDGGPTDTQYF. The CDR3 DNA reads as TGTGCCAGCAGCCAAGATGGCGGGCCCACAGATACGCAGTATTTT.

The V and J genes are TRBV11-2 and TRBJ1-3, with D tentatively TRBD1 (6 bases). Trimming removed 9 bases at V and 7 bases at J, with 16 bases between. The CDR3 spans 13 residues. Germline V CDR1 and CDR2: SGHAT, FQNNGV. CDR3 in DNA: TGTGCCAGTCTGAGACAGGCGGACAACACCATATATTTT. Its protein product is CASLRQADNTIYF. The complete variable domain, with remaining parts taken from reference TRBV11-2 and TRBJ1-3, reads EAGVAQSPRYKIIEKRQSVAFWCNPISGHATLYWYQQILGQGPKLLIQFQNNGVVDDSQLPKDRFSAERLKGVDSTLKIQPAKLEDSAVYLCASLRQADNTIYFGEGSWLTVV.

This chain uses TRBV6-1 with TRBJ2-7; possibly TRBD2 for D (5 bases). Trimming took 1 base from V and 1 from J, leaving 14 bases between them. The length of the CDR3 is 16 residues. Germline V CDR1 and CDR2: MNHNS, SASEGT. The CDR3 is CASSEDEGSGSYEQYF. The CDR3, as DNA: TGTGCCAGCAGTGAAGACGAGGGAAGCGGTTCCTACGAGCAGTACTTC.